These 25 T cell receptor beta chains originate from one sample sequenced in a study of blood T cells in healthy people across ages. The authors ran a second PCR of roughly 7 to 11 cycles using a sample-barcoded 5' primer and a J-beta primer mix. TCRdb re-called the 5' RACE reads through MiXCR, storing one row per CDR3 protein. The repertoire consists of about 800,000 distinct CDR3 sequences, with about 25% occurring once and the leading ten covering under 4.5%. These data also featured in a second study, about T cells of mothers and their children.

Sequencing used blood. These receptors originate from a boy between 10 and 17 years old in good health.

The V and J genes are TRBV7-8 and TRBJ1-4; D is possibly TRBD1 (5 bases). This CDR3 has 15 residues. Germline V gene sequence: CDR1 SGHVS, CDR2 FQNEAQ. V shed 6 bases and J shed 8 bases, with 19 bases lying between them. This chain's CDR3 is CASRGRGQTAEKLFF. The CDR3, as DNA: TGTGCCAGCAGGGGCCGCGGACAAACGGCGGAAAAACTGTTTTTT.

This clonotype occurred a few times. This chain links TRBV7-8 with TRBJ1-4, with unresolved D. The CDR3 sequence is 15 residues long. The germline V gene has CDR1 SGHVS and CDR2 FQNEAQ. Trimming shortened V by 1 base and J by 5 bases, and 11 bases separated the two germline ends. The CDR3 region is CASSLEGLLNEKLFF. The CDR3 nucleotides are TGTGCCAGCAGCTTAGAAGGGCTCTTGAATGAAAAACTGTTTTTT.

This chain joins TRBV29-1 and TRBJ2-3; a possible D gene is TRBD2 (7 bases). Germline CDR1 and CDR2: SQVTM and ANQGSEA. The CDR3 spans 14 residues. V gave up 3 bases and J gave up 2 bases, with 12 bases separating them. As DNA, the CDR3 is TGCAGCGTTGAGGGGGGGCTCCTCACAGATACGCAGTATTTT. This encodes CSVEGGLLTDTQYF.

The J gene is TRBJ2-5, the V gene TRBV7-8; D gene ambiguous. The V gene's germline CDR1 is SGHVS and CDR2 FQNEAQ. V dropped 2 bases and J dropped 2 bases, with 9 bases sitting between them. The CDR3 is 14 residues long. Written as DNA, the CDR3 is TGTGCCAGCAGCTTATTAGCACAACAAGAGACCCAGTACTTC. Translation: CASSLLAQQETQYF.

The CDR3 DNA reads as TGTGCCAGCAGCTTAGCCCCAGGTTGGTTGACGAACTACGAGCAGTACTTC. As protein: CASSLAPGWLTNYEQYF. J is TRBJ2-7 and V is TRBV7-2, with D unclear. V dropped 0 bases and J dropped 3 bases, with 18 bases sitting between them. CDR3 length equals 17 residues. The germline CDR1 and CDR2 sequences are SGHTA and FQGNSA. The full variable domain, completed using reference TRBV7-2 and TRBJ2-7, is GAGVSQSPSNKVTEKGKDVELRCDPISGHTALYWYRQSLGQGLEFLIYFQGNSAPDKSGLPSDRFSAERTGGSVSTLTIQRTQQEDSAVYLCASSLAPGWLTNYEQYFGPGTRLTVT.

Worth noting for this clonotype: It is likely a read error, because the conserved phenylalanine at the end of the CDR3 is missing. This chain uses TRBV20-1 with TRBJ2-1; 10 bases fit TRBD2. Germline V CDR1 and CDR2: DFQATT, SNEGSKA (reference sequence). With V trimmed by 3 bases and J by 4 bases, 3 bases remained unmatched. There are 14 residues in the CDR3. CDR3 residues: CSASVAGGYNEQFL. In nucleotides, the CDR3 is TGCAGTGCTAGCGTAGCGGGGGGATACAATGAGCAGTTCCTC.

The chain is built from TRBV24-1 and TRBJ2-5; TRBD2 matches at 7 bases. The CDR3 runs to 15 residues. CDR1 and CDR2 from the germline V gene are KGHDR and SFDVKD. V gave up 5 bases and J gave up 5 bases; unmatched junction bases: 10. CDR3 DNA sequence: TGTGCCACCAGTGTGGGGGGGGATGTTATTGAGACCCAGTACTTC. This codes for CATSVGGDVIETQYF.

This clonotype was counted between two and nine times. V and J are TRBV29-1 and TRBJ2-1; TRBD1 might be the D (6 bases). V was pared by 2 bases and J by 6 bases, with 14 bases between. The CDR3 totals 14 residues. In germline, CDR1 is SQVTM, CDR2 ANQGSEA. The CDR3 DNA is TGCAGCGTTGAAATGAGGGGGATAATCAATGAGCAGTTCTTC. This codes for CSVEMRGIINEQFF.

The rearrangement joins TRBV6-2 or TRBV6-3 to TRBJ2-5; 13 bases align to TRBD2. The DNA end is a closer match to TRBJ2-7, so the J assignment may be wrong. Germline CDR1 MNHEY, CDR2 SVGEGT. The CDR3 contains 16 residues. The CDR3, as DNA: TGTGCCAGCAGTAAAGGACTAGCGGGGGACTCCTACGAGCAGTACTTC. Its translation is CASSKGLAGDSYEQYF.

This clonotype has a handful of counts. This chain uses TRBV4-3 with TRBJ2-1; perhaps D is TRBD1 or TRBD2 (5 bases each). The CDR3 has 15 amino acids. Germline CDR1 LGHNA, CDR2 YSLEER. The V and J ends lost 4 bases and 4 bases respectively, with 14 bases between them. Here the CDR3 DNA reads TGCGCCAGCAGCCCCGGCCCGGGGCTTTACAATGAGCAGTTCTTC. It codes for CASSPGPGLYNEQFF.

This clonotype was recorded a few times. The chain links TRBV20-1 to TRBJ2-1, with TRBD2 matching over 13 bases. Per the germline V gene, CDR1 is DFQATT and CDR2 is SNEGSKA (reference sequence). Losses at the gene ends were 0 bases for V and 12 bases for J; bases not matched to a gene: 5. The length of the CDR3 is 14 residues. The CDR3 nucleotides are TGCAGTGCTAGAGAAACTAGCGGGGGGGCATGGCAGTTCTTC. As protein: CSARETSGGAWQFF.

Only a few counts were recorded for this clonotype. The chain couples TRBV7-2 to TRBJ2-3, with D possibly being TRBD1 (6 bases). Between the trimmed V and J ends, which lost 4 bases and 2 bases, there was a span of 16 bases. CDR1 and CDR2 (germline): SGHTA, FQGNSA. The CDR3 spans 16 residues. CDR3 DNA sequence: TGTGCCAGCAGCTCTTTAGCCGGGACATTCACAGATACGCAGTATTTT. It yields the protein CASSSLAGTFTDTQYF.

This clonotype was detected a few times. The chain is built from TRBV7-6 and TRBJ2-2; 15 bases fit TRBD2. Germline trimming cut 4 bases from V and 2 bases from J; bases unmatched to any gene: 2. The CDR3 loop spans 17 amino acids. The germline V gene has CDR1 SGHVS and CDR2 FNYEAQ. The CDR3 reads CASSWTSGGANTGELFF. In DNA, the CDR3 is TGTGCCAGCAGCTGGACTAGCGGGGGGGCCAACACCGGGGAGCTGTTTTTT.

V and J are TRBV4-3 and TRBJ2-5, with 8 bases aligning to TRBD1. The J call is in doubt because the DNA end fits TRBJ2-7 better. CDR3 length: 15 residues. Germline V gives CDR1 LGHNA, CDR2 YSLEER. CDR3 sequence reads: CASSPDRDSSYEQYF. The DNA of the CDR3 is TGCGCCAGCAGTCCGGACAGGGACTCCTCTTACGAGCAGTACTTC.

This clonotype appeared a few times. V usage is TRBV25-1 and J usage is TRBJ2-5; D not resolved. The CDR3 spans 11 residues. V was pared by 4 bases and J by 7 bases, with 7 bases between. CDR1 and CDR2 from the germline V gene are MGHDK and SYGVNS. The DNA of the CDR3 is TGTGCCAGCAGTGCTACCAGGACCCAGTACTTC. It encodes CASSATRTQYF.

The chain carries TRBV5-6 and TRBJ2-5, with D possibly matching TRBD1 (6 bases). Germline V gene data show CDR1 as SGHDT and CDR2 as YYEEEE. Trimming left V 4 bases short and J 2 bases short, with 15 bases between. This CDR3 region has 15 residues. The CDR3 region has the DNA TGTGCCAGCAGCAGGAGACAGGTTCGGCAAGAGACCCAGTACTTC. It codes for CASSRRQVRQETQYF.

This rearrangement joins TRBV29-1 to TRBJ2-7; tentative D call: TRBD2 (5 bases). The ends were cut back, 6 bases at V and 7 bases at J, with 16 bases in the middle. The CDR3 is 12 residues long. From germline, CDR1 is SQVTM and CDR2 ANQGSEA. For the CDR3, the DNA is TGCAGCGTGAGCATTTACGGGGAAGAGCAGTACTTC. Protein: CSVSIYGEEQYF.

The V gene is TRBV14, the J gene TRBJ1-1; D not resolved. Germline values: CDR1 SGHDN, CDR2 FVKESK. V was clipped by 2 bases and J by 3 bases, with 7 bases between them. This CDR3 is built from 13 residues. CDR3 sequence reads: CASSQYLDTEAFF. In nucleotides, the CDR3 is TGTGCCAGCAGCCAATATTTGGACACTGAAGCTTTCTTT.

The chain is built from TRBV4-3 and TRBJ1-1; D unresolved. Germline V gene sequence: CDR1 LGHNA, CDR2 YSLEER. CDR3 length equals 12 residues. The germline V and J ends were trimmed by 1 base and 7 bases, with 7 bases remaining between them. The CDR3 protein is CASSQGGFEAFF. For the CDR3, the DNA is TGCGCCAGCAGCCAAGGGGGTTTTGAAGCTTTCTTT.

This chain uses TRBV27 with TRBJ1-5; no clear D. The CDR3 spans 14 residues. Trimming removed 3 bases from V and 1 base from J, with 7 bases in between. Germline loops: CDR1 MNHEY, CDR2 SMNVEV (reference sequence). The CDR3: CASSLGMSNQPQHF. CDR3 sequence (DNA): TGTGCCAGCAGTTTGGGGATGAGCAATCAGCCCCAGCATTTT.

This clonotype turned up a few times. The chain uses TRBV7-2 and TRBJ2-3; unclear D gene. Looked up from germline, CDR1 is SGHTA and CDR2 is FQGNSA. The CDR3 covers 15 residues. The germline V and J ends were trimmed by 5 bases and 0 bases, with 12 bases remaining between them. The chain's CDR3 is CASSQWTASTDTQYF. Here the CDR3 DNA reads TGTGCCAGCAGCCAGTGGACGGCGAGCACAGATACGCAGTATTTT. The entire variable domain, with the rest obtained from reference TRBV7-2 and TRBJ2-3, is as follows: GAGVSQSPSNKVTEKGKDVELRCDPISGHTALYWYRQSLGQGLEFLIYFQGNSAPDKSGLPSDRFSAERTGGSVSTLTIQRTQQEDSAVYLCASSQWTASTDTQYFGPGTRLTVL.

The chain recombines TRBV7-2 with TRBJ2-3; 13 nucleotides agree with TRBD2. With V trimmed by 2 bases and J by 3 bases, 2 bases remained unmatched. The length of the CDR3 is 16 residues. CDR1 and CDR2 from the germline V gene are SGHTA and FQGNSA. The CDR3 reads CASSLMGLAGTDTQYF. CDR3 sequence (DNA): TGTGCCAGCAGCTTAATGGGACTAGCGGGGACAGATACGCAGTATTTT.

This clonotype was observed a few times. The rearrangement uses TRBV6-6 and TRBJ2-5; TRBD1 matches 7 bases. In germline, CDR1 is MNHNY, CDR2 SVGAGI (reference sequence). The V and J ends lost 7 bases and 2 bases, in that order; junction bases with no gene match: 7. The CDR3 spans 14 residues. This CDR3 reads CASKKGQLQETQYF. DNA for the CDR3: TGTGCCAGCAAAAAGGGACAGCTTCAAGAGACCCAGTACTTC.

This clonotype was seen only a few times. This chain connects TRBV7-3 to TRBJ2-7, with D unclear. This CDR3 contains 13 residues. Germline lookup yields CDR1 SGHTA and CDR2 FQGTGA. Trimming shortened V by 2 bases and J by 3 bases, and 8 bases separated the two germline ends. The DNA of the CDR3 is TGTGCCAGCAGCTTAGATTCTTACTACGAGCAGTACTTC. Protein: CASSLDSYYEQYF.

Points on this clonotype: Compared with germline, one end of the junction differs, possibly owing to a read error. The rearrangement uses TRBV7-7 and TRBJ2-5; the D is unclear. Germline V gene sequence: CDR1 SSHAT, CDR2 FNYEAQ (reference sequence). This CDR3 is built from 15 residues. CDR3 loop: CASSLIPNPLETQYF. The CDR3 nucleotides are TGTGCTAGCAGCTTAATCCCCAACCCCCTGGAGACCCAGTACTTC.